This TCR beta chain derives from a study of cytomegalovirus exposure and HLA in healthy donors. Study-wide results and limits: Most TCR sequences proved rare, with some public TCRs found in many donors. In vitro work confirmed that a few CMV-associated chains recognize CMV antigens.

Profiled with immunoSEQ multiplex PCR; TCRdb holds only in-frame clones, not every one. Altogether roughly 220,000 clones are present, approximately 88% being singletons, with the ten largest covering over 11%. Trimming left V 0 bases short and J 6 bases short, with 8 bases between. Per the germline V gene, CDR1 is MRHNA and CDR2 is SNTAGT. This CDR3 region has 13 residues. The donors were members of the validation cohort comprising approximately 110 subjects, separate from the approximately 630-subject first cohort. This clone was detected once. No antigen is known for it. The specimen sequenced was PBMCs. The chain links TRBV6-4 to TRBJ1-2; D call uncertain. This clonotype was sampled from a woman aged 25 to 39 in good health and CMV-seropositive. The DNA for the CDR3 is TGTGCCAGCAGTGACTCGCCGACAAATGGCTACACCTTC. Amino acids: CASSDSPTNGYTF.